This note documents a single T cell receptor beta chain sequence. This CDR3 region has 17 residues. Germline CDR1 and CDR2: SGHNT and YYREEE (reference sequence). These data belong to a study of blood T cells in healthy people across ages. For the second PCR, which ran for roughly 6 to 12 cycles, a sample-barcoded 5' primer and a J-beta primer mix were used. From the 5' RACE reads, TCRdb called clonotypes with MiXCR, one entry per CDR3 protein. The data show about 1.4 million distinct CDR3 sequences, approximately 59% seen once. Material: blood. The TCR originated in a man between 18 and 29 years old in good health. The chain couples TRBV5-4 to TRBJ2-4, with TRBD1 matching over 8 bases. The J call may not be correct, given that the DNA end is closer to TRBJ2-7. The CDR3 nucleotides read TGTGCCAGCAGCTTAGGAGGACAGGGTCTCTTGGCCTACGAGCAGTACTTC. Translation: CASSLGGQGLLAYEQYF.